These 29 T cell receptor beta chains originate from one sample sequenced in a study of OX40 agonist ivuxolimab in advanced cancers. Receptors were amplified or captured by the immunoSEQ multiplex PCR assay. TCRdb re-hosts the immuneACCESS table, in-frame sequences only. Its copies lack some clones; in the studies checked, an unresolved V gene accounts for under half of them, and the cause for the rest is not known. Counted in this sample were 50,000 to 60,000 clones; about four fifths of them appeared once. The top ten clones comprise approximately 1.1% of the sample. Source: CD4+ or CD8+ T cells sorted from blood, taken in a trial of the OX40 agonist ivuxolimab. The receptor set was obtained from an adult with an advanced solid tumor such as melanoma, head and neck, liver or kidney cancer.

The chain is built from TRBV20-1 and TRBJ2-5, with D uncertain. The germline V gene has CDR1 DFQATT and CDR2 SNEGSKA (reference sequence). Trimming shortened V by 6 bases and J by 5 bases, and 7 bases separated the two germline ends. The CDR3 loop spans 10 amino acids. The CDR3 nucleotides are TGCAGTGCCCAAGTGGAGACCCAGTACTTC. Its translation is CSAQVETQYF.

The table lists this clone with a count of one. The CDR3, as DNA: TGTGCCAGCAGTGATGGGAGAGCCAAAAACATTCAGTACTTC. Translating it yields CASSDGRAKNIQYF. The chain combines TRBV2 with TRBJ2-4; tentative D call: TRBD2 (5 bases). The germline V and J ends were trimmed by 3 bases and 0 bases, with 6 bases remaining between them. This CDR3 has 14 amino acids. From germline, CDR1 is SNHLY and CDR2 FYNNEI. Complete variable domain (other parts from reference TRBV2 and TRBJ2-4): EPEVTQTPSHQVTQMGQEVILRCVPISNHLYFYWYRQILGQKVEFLVSFYNNEISEKSEIFDDQFSVERPDGSNFTLKIRSTKLEDSAMYFCASSDGRAKNIQYFGAGTRLSVL.

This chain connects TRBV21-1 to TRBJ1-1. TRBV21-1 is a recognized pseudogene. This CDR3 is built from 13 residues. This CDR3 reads CAGRDLTNTEAFF. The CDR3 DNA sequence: TGTGCCGGTAGGGACTTAACGAACACTGAAGCTTTCTTT.

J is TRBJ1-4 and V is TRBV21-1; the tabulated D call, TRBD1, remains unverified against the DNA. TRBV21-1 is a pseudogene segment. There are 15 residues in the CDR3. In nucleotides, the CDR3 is TGTGCCAGCAGCCCCAAGGGGATCTATAATGAAAAACTGTTTTTT. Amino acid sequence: CASSPKGIYNEKLFF.

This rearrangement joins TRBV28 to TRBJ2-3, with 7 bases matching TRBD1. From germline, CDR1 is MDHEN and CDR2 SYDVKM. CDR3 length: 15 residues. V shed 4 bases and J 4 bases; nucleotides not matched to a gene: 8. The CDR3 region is CASSSLRQGPDTQYF. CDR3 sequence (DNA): TGTGCCAGCAGTTCTCTTCGACAGGGTCCAGATACGCAGTATTTT.

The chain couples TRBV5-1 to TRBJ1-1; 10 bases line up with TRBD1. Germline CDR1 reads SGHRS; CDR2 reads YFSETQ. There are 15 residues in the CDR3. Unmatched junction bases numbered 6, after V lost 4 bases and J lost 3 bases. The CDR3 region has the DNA TGCGCCAGCAGCGGAACCGGGACAGGGGACACTGAAGCTTTCTTT. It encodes CASSGTGTGDTEAFF.

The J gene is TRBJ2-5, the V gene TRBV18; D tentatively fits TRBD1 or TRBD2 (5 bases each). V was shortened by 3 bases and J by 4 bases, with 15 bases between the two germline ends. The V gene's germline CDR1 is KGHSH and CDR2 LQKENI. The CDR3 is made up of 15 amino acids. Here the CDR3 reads CASSPNLMGVETQYF. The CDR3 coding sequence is TGTGCCAGCTCACCTAACCTGATGGGGGTAGAGACCCAGTACTTC.

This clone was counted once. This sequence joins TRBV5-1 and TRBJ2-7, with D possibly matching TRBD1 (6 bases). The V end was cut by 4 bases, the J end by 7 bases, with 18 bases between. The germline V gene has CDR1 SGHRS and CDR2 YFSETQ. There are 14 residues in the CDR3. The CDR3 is CASSQTGSAREQYF. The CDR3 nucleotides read TGCGCCAGCAGCCAGACAGGTTCGGCACGGGAGCAGTACTTC.

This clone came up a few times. Here the CDR3 reads CASSQETGPQPQHF. The DNA for the CDR3 is TGCGCCAGCAGCCAAGAGACAGGGCCCCAGCCCCAGCATTTT. The chain couples TRBV4-1 to TRBJ1-5, with 7 bases identical to TRBD1. Per germline, CDR1 MGHRA and CDR2 YSYEKL. The V and J ends lost 0 bases and 7 bases, in that order; junction bases with no gene match: 3. The CDR3 runs to 14 residues.

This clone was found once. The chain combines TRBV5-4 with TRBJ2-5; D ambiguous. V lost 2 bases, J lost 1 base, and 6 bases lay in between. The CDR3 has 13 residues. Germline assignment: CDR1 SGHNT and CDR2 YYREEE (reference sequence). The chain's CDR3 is CASSFSPQETQYF. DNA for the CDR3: TGTGCCAGCAGCTTCAGTCCCCAAGAGACCCAGTACTTC.

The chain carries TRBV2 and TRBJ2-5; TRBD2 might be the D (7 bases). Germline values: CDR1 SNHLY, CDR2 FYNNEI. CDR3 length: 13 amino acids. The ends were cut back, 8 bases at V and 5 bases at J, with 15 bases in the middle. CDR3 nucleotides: TGTGCCAGCTTAGGGGGGGCGGGTGAGACCCAGTACTTC. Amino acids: CASLGGAGETQYF. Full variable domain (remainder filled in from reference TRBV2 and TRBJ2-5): EPEVTQTPSHQVTQMGQEVILRCVPISNHLYFYWYRQILGQKVEFLVSFYNNEISEKSEIFDDQFSVERPDGSNFTLKIRSTKLEDSAMYFCASLGGAGETQYFGPGTRLLVL.

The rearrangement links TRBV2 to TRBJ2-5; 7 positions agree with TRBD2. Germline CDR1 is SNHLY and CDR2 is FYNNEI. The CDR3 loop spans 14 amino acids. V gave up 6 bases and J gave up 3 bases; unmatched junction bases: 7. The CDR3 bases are TGTGCCAGCAGGGAATCTAGCGGCAAAGAGACCCAGTACTTC. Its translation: CASRESSGKETQYF.

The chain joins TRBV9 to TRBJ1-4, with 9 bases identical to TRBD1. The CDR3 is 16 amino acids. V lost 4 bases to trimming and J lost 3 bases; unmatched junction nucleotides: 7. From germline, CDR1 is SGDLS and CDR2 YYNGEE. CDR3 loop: CASSPGQGMSNEKLFF. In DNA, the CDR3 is TGTGCCAGCAGCCCTGGACAGGGGATGTCTAATGAAAAACTGTTTTTT.

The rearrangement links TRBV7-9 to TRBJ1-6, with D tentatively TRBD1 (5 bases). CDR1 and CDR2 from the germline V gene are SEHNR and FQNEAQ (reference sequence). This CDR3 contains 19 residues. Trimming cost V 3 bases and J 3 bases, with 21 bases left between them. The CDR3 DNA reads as TGTGCCAGCAGCTTTTCCGGGGCAAAGCACCCCGTCTATAATTCACCCCTCCACTTT. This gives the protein CASSFSGAKHPVYNSPLHF.

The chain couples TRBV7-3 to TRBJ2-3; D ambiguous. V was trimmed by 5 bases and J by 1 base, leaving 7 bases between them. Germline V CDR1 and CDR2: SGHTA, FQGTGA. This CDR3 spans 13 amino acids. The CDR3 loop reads CASSTQRTDTQYF. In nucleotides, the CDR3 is TGTGCCAGCAGCACCCAACGCACAGATACGCAGTATTTT.

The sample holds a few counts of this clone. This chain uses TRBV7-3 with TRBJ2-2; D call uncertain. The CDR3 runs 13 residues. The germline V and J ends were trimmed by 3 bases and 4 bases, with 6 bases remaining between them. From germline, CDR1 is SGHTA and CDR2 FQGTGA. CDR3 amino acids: CASSFSITGELFF. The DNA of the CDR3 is TGTGCCAGCAGCTTTAGTATCACCGGGGAGCTGTTTTTT.

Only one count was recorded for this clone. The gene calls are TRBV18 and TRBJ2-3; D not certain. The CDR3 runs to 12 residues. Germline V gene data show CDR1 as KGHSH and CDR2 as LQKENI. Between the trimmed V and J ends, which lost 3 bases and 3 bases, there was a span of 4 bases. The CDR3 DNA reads TGTGCCAGCTCACCGGGGACAGATACGCAGTATTTT. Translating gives CASSPGTDTQYF.

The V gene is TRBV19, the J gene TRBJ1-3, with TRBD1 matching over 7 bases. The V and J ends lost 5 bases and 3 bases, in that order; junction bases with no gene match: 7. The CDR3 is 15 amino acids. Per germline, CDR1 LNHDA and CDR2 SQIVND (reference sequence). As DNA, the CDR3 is TGTGCCAGTAGTGTTCCCGGGACAGTTGGAAACACCATATATTTT. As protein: CASSVPGTVGNTIYF.

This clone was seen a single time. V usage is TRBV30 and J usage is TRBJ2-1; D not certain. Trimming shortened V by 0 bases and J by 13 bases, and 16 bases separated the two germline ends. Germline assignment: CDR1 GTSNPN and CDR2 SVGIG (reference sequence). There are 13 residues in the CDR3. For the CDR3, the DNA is TGTGCCTGGAGTGTTTGGGATGGAAGGGATCAGTTCTTC. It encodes CAWSVWDGRDQFF.

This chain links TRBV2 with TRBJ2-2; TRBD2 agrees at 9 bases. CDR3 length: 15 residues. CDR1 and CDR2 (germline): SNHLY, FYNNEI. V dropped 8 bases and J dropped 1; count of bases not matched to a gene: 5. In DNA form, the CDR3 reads TGTGCCAGCTCACGAGCGGGGGGGAACACCGGGGAGCTGTTTTTT. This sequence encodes CASSRAGGNTGELFF.

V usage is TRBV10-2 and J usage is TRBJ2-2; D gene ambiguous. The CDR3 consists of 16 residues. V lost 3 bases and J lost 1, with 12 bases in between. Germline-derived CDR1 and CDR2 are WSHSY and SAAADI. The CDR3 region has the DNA TGCGCCAGCAGTGATTTAGGGCGAAAGAACACCGGGGAGCTGTTTTTT. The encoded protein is CASSDLGRKNTGELFF.

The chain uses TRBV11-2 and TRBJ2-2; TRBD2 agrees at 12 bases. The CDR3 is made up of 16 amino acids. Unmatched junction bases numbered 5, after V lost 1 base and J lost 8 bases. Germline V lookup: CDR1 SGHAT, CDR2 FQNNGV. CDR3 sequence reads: CASSLGLAGVQGELFF. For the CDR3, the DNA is TGTGCCAGCAGCTTAGGACTAGCGGGAGTACAGGGGGAGCTGTTTTTT.

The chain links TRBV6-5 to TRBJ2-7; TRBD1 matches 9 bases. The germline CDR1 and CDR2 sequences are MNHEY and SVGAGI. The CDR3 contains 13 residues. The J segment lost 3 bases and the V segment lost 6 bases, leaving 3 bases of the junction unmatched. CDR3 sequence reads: CASRGTGHYEQYF. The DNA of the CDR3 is TGTGCCAGCAGGGGGACAGGGCACTACGAGCAGTACTTC.

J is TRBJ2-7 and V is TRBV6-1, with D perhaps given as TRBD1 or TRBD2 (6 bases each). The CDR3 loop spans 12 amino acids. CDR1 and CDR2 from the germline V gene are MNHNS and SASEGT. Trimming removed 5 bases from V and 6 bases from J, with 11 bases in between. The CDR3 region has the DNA TGTGCCAGCAGTTATGGGGGGCCCGAGCAGTACTTC. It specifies CASSYGGPEQYF.

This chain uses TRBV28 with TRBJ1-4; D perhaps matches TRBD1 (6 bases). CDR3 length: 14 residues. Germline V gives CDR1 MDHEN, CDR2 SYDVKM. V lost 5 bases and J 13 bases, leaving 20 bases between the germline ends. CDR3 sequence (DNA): TGTGCCAGCAGTCTCCCCCCGGCAGGGGAGGTACTGTTTTTT. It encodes CASSLPPAGEVLFF.

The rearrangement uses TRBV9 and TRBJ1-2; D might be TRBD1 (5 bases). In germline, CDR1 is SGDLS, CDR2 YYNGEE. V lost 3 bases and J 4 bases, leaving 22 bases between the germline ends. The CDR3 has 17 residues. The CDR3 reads CASSDLSGTGLGYGYTF. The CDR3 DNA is TGTGCCAGCAGCGACTTATCTGGGACCGGGTTGGGCTATGGCTACACCTTC.

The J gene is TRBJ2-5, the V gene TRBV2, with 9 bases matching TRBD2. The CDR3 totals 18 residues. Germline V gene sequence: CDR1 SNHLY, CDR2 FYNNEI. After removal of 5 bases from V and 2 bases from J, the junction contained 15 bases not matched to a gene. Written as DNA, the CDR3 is TGTGCCAGCAGTAGAACTGAGCGCGGACTAGCGTGGCAAGAGACCCAGTACTTC. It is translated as CASSRTERGLAWQETQYF.

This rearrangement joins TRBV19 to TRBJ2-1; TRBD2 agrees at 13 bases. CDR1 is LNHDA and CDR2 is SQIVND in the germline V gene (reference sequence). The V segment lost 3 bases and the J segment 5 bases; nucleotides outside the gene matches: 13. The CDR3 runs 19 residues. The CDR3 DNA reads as TGTGCCAGTAGTATGGGACTAGCGGGATATGAGGGGCCTCACAATGAGCAGTTCTTC. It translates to CASSMGLAGYEGPHNEQFF.

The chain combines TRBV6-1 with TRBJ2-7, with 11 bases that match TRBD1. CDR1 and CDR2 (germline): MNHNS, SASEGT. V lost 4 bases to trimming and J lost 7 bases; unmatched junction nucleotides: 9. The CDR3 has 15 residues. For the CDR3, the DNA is TGTGCCAGCAGTGTTCGGGGACAGGGGGTCCGAGAGCAGTACTTC. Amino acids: CASSVRGQGVREQYF.